A selection of T cell receptor beta chains follows, all from one sample in a study of blood T cell repertoires in COVID-19. Sequencing used immunoSEQ multiplex PCR; TCRdb keeps in-frame clones, though not all of them. The sample consists of hundreds of thousands of clones, roughly nine tenths of them appearing once. The sequenced sample was peripheral blood. The receptors were gathered from a man aged 60-69 years with COVID-19, enrolled during active disease. Both conserved end residues are part of each CDR3. D genes are given only for firm matches. Expanded clones get a size class; other rows say once, few or many, or leave the size out.

V	D	size	J	length	DNA	CDR3
TRBV12-2	-	-	TRBJ2-2	17	TGTGCAAGTTGTCACATCTACGGGGGGGAGGCCACCGGGGAGCTGTTTTTT	CASCHIYGGEATGELFF
TRBV12-5	TRBD1	-	TRBJ2-5	14	TGTGCTAGTGGGCTGGGACAGATCCAAGAGACCCAGTACTTC	CASGLGQIQETQYF
TRBV28	TRBD1	few	TRBJ1-5	16	TGTGCCAGCAGACTTTGGGGACAGGGGGACGATCAGCCCCAGCATTTT	CASRLWGQGDDQPQHF
TRBV6-4	-	-	TRBJ1-2	11	TGTGCCAGCAGTGGGAGTCCTGGCTACACCTTC	CASSGSPGYTF
TRBV19	TRBD1	-	TRBJ1-2	14	TGTGCCAGTAGCACCCGACAGGGGACTTGGGGCTACACCTTC	CASSTRQGTWGYTF
TRBV5-8	-	-	TRBJ2-1	15	TGTGCCAGCCGCATCCGGCGGAGCTCCTACAATGAGCAGTTCTTC	CASRIRRSSYNEQFF
TRBV7-2	TRBD2	-	TRBJ2-3	13	TGTGCCAGCGCGGGGGGTGGCACAGATACGCAGTATTTT	CASAGGGTDTQYF
TRBV10-1	-	-	TRBJ1-2	16	TGCGCCAGCAGTGAGGTACAGGGACTAGCTAACTATGGCTACACCTTC	CASSEVQGLANYGYTF
TRBV9	-	-	TRBJ1-2	15	TGTGCCAGCAGCGTAGGACAATTGACTAACTATGGCTACACCTTC	CASSVGQLTNYGYTF
TRBV6-6	-	-	TRBJ1-1	13	TGTGCCAGCAGCTCCCTTTGGAACACTGAAGCTTTCTTT	CASSSLWNTEAFF
TRBV5-1	-	-	TRBJ2-1	16	TGCGCCAGCAGCCCCGACCTAGGGCAGACAGACAATGAGCAGTTCTTC	CASSPDLGQTDNEQFF